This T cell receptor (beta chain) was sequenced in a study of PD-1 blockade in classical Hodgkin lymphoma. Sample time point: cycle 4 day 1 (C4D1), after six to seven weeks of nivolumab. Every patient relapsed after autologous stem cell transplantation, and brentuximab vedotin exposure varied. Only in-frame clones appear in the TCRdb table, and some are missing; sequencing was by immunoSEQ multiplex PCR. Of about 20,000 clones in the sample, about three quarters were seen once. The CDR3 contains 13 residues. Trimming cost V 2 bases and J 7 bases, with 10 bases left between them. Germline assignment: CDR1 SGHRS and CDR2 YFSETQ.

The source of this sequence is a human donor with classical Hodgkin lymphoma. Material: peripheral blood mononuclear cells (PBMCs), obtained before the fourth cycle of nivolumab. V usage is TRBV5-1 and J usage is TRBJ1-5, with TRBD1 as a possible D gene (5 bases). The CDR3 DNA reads TGCGCCAGCAGCTTCTCGGGGGACCAGCCCCAGCATTTT. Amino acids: CASSFSGDQPQHF.